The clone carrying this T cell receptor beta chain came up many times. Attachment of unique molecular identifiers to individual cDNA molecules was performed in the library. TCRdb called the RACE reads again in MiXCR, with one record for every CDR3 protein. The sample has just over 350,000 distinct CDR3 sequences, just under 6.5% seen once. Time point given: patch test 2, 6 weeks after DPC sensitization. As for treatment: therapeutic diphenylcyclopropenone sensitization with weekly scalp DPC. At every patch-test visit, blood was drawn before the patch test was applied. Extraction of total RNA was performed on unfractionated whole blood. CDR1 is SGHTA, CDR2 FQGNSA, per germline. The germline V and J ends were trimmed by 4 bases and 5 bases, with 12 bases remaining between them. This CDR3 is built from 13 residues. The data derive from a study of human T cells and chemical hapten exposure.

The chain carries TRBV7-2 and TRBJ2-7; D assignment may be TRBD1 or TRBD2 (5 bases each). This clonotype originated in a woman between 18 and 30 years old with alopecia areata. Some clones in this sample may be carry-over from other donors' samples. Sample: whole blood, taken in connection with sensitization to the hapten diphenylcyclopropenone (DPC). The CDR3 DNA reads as TGTGCCAGCAGCTCGAGCGGCAGGGACGAGCAGTACTTC. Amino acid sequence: CASSSSGRDEQYF.